The sequence of this T cell receptor (beta chain) was determined in a study of regulatory T cells in long-lasting Graves disease. General study findings and limits: Favoring TRBV28, TRBJ1-2 and TRBJ2-5 was a feature seen in persistent disease. Patients with persistent Graves' had lower TCR diversity than newly diagnosed patients.

Time point in this sample: newly diagnosed GD, antithyroid drugs for less than 3 months. The TCR library was made from RNA that had been extracted from PBMCs in TRIzol. V gave up 4 bases and J gave up 1 base, with 10 bases separating them. There are 14 residues in the CDR3. Germline CDR1 is MDHEN and CDR2 is SYDVKM. iRepertoire HTBI primers and Arm-PCR of CDR3 regions built TCR beta libraries. TCRdb processed the multiplex PCR reads anew with MiXCR; each CDR3 protein has one entry. The table has around 500,000 distinct CDR3 sequences, 9.5% to 15% seen once. Comments on this clonotype: The antigen is not known.

These same records also appear under a second study, on T cells in Graves' hyperthyroidism and ophthalmopathy. That study reports: Stable hyperthyroidism: no ophthalmopathy progression over 18 months of follow-up.

This material consisted of peripheral blood mononuclear cells (PBMCs), taken at new diagnosis, from a patient treated with antithyroid drugs. The receptor was derived from a woman between 25 and 40 years old with Graves disease. The chain combines TRBV28 with TRBJ1-1, with D possibly matching TRBD1 (5 bases). This CDR3 is CASSSPDKNTEAFF. DNA for the CDR3: TGTGCCAGCAGTTCCCCGGACAAGAACACTGAAGCTTTCTTT.